The rows below give T cell receptor beta chains drawn from one sample of a study of blood T cell repertoires in COVID-19. Data came from immunoSEQ multiplex PCR; TCRdb stores just in-frame clones and leaves some out. The data contain some 150,000 clones, about four fifths of them singletons. Sequenced material: peripheral blood. These receptors originate from an older woman with acute or convalescent COVID-19. The CDR3 runs from the conserved cysteine through the conserved F or W. D genes are given only for firm matches. Clone size is stated in some rows and not others, as once, few, many or a class when expanded.

V gene	D gene	J gene	clone size	CDR3 DNA	CDR3 protein
TRBV6-6	TRBD2	TRBJ2-3	.	TGTGCCAGCAGTTATACGGGAGGGCCAGATACGCAGTATTTT	CASSYTGGPDTQYF
TRBV19	TRBD1	TRBJ1-5	.	TGTGCCAGTACCTCACCTCCGCGGACAGGGGGCTTAGGCAATCAGCCCCAGCATTTT	CASTSPPRTGGLGNQPQHF
TRBV9	.	TRBJ2-7	.	TGTGCCAGCAGCGTTGGTATTACAGCCTCCTACGAGCAGTACTTC	CASSVGITASYEQYF
TRBV15	TRBD2	TRBJ2-2	.	TGTGCCACCAGCAGAGGTAGCGGGAGGGCCGTCGGGGAGCTGTTTTTT	CATSRGSGRAVGELFF
TRBV28	.	TRBJ1-2	.	TGTGCCAGCAGTTCTACGCGCCCTCCCTATGGCTACACCTTC	CASSSTRPPYGYTF
TRBV11-2	.	TRBJ2-1	.	TGTGCCAGCAGCTTAACCAGGGGCCGATCCTACAATGAGCAGTTCTTC	CASSLTRGRSYNEQFF
TRBV27	TRBD1	TRBJ2-6	.	TGTGCCAGCAGTTTGGTCCCACCGACAGGGGTCCTCTCTGGGGCCAACGTCCTGACTTTC	CASSLVPPTGVLSGANVLTF
TRBV3-1/TRBV3-2	.	TRBJ1-1	once	TGTGCCAGCAGCCAAACAGAAAGCACTGAAGCTTTCTTT	CASSQTESTEAFF
TRBV9	.	TRBJ1-3	.	TGTGCCAGCAGCGCCGGAGGGTTTGGAAACACCATATATTTT	CASSAGGFGNTIYF
TRBV19	.	TRBJ1-2	few	TGTGCCAGTAATAAGTGGCGGGAGGGCTATGGCTACACCTTC	CASNKWREGYGYTF
TRBV28	.	TRBJ1-1	.	TGTGCCAGCATTCCTTCGGATGGACAGTCGATCTGGGCTTACACTGAAGCTTTCTTT	CASIPSDGQSIWAYTEAFF
TRBV28	.	TRBJ1-4	.	TGTGCCAGCAGCCAGTGGGGGGAACCAACTAATGAAAAACTGTTTTTT	CASSQWGEPTNEKLFF
TRBV19	.	TRBJ2-3	few	TGTGCCAGTAGTATAGCGGGGACAGATACGCAGTATTTT	CASSIAGTDTQYF
TRBV7-2	TRBD2	TRBJ2-3	.	TGTGCCAGCAGCTCCCTGGCGGGAGGAAGCACAGATACGCAGTATTTT	CASSSLAGGSTDTQYF
TRBV6-1	.	TRBJ1-4	.	TGTGCCAGCAGTGAACCGGGCAGGGGAAATGAAAAACTGTTTTTT	CASSEPGRGNEKLFF
TRBV7-3	TRBD2	TRBJ2-1	.	TGTGCCAGCAGCTTAAGGCGGGAGGGTGAGCAGTTCTTC	CASSLRREGEQFF
TRBV5-6	TRBD1	TRBJ2-3	.	TGTGCCAGCAGCTTGAGACAGGGGATGGGGGATACGCAGTATTTT	CASSLRQGMGDTQYF
TRBV7-2	.	TRBJ1-3	.	TGTGCCAGCAGTGAACAGGGATCTGGAAACACCATATATTTT	CASSEQGSGNTIYF
TRBV10-3	TRBD2	TRBJ2-7	once	TGTGCCATCAGTCCGGGACTAGATAACAACGAGCAGTACTTC	CAISPGLDNNEQYF
TRBV19	TRBD2	TRBJ2-1	.	TGTGCCAGTAGCCGGACTAGCGGGAGGTCCTACAATGAGCAGTTCTTC	CASSRTSGRSYNEQFF
TRBV28	TRBD2	TRBJ2-1	.	TGTGCCAGCAGTGCCCCCGGGACTAGCAACAATGAGCAGTTCTTC	CASSAPGTSNNEQFF
TRBV3-1/TRBV3-2	TRBD1	TRBJ1-2	.	TGTGCCAGCAGCCACGGGGGACAGCTACGCCTAGCTAACTATGGCTACACCTTC	CASSHGGQLRLANYGYTF
TRBV18	TRBD1	TRBJ2-5	.	TGTGCCAGCTCACCCCTGCGGACAGGCCAAGAGACCCAGTACTTC	CASSPLRTGQETQYF
TRBV5-1	.	TRBJ2-2	few	TGCGCCAGCAGCTTTCTACAGGGAACCCTGAACACCGGGGAGCTGTTTTTT	CASSFLQGTLNTGELFF
TRBV6-2/TRBV6-3	TRBD2	TRBJ2-7	.	TGTGCCAGCAGTTATAGCGGGAGGGTGAGTGAGCAGTACTTC	CASSYSGRVSEQYF
TRBV19	.	TRBJ1-6	few	TGTGCCAGTAGTATCGGAACCGCAGGGTTTTATAATTCACCCCTCCACTTT	CASSIGTAGFYNSPLHF
TRBV7-3	TRBD2	TRBJ2-5	once	TGTGCCAGCAGCTTAGGAGCGGGAGGAGAGACCCAGTACTTC	CASSLGAGGETQYF
TRBV27	.	TRBJ2-1	.	TGTGCCAGCAGTCCCCTGGGGAGCTCCTACAATGAGCAGTTCTTC	CASSPLGSSYNEQFF
TRBV4-1	TRBD1	TRBJ1-4	.	TGCGCCAGCAGCCAAGACGGGCAGGGGGTTGCAACTAATGAAAAACTGTTTTTT	CASSQDGQGVATNEKLFF
TRBV29-1	.	TRBJ1-6	.	TGCAGCGTAACGACAGGATCTGATAATTCACCCCTCCACTTT	CSVTTGSDNSPLHF
TRBV19	.	TRBJ1-6	.	TGTGCCAGTAGTATACAGGGGACGACGACACCCCTCCACTTT	CASSIQGTTTPLHF
TRBV5-4	TRBD2	TRBJ2-2	.	TGTGCCAGCAGCTTGGGACTAGCGGATAAAGGAGGAGTCACCGGGGAGCTGTTTTTT	CASSLGLADKGGVTGELFF
TRBV9	.	TRBJ2-7	.	TGTGCCAGCAGCGAGGGGAACGAGCAGTACTTC	CASSEGNEQYF
TRBV29-1	.	TRBJ1-5	few	TGCAGCGTGGCAGAAAATAGCAATCAGCCCCAGCATTTT	CSVAENSNQPQHF
TRBV9	.	TRBJ2-7	.	TGTGCCAGCAGCGCAGGGGTGGGGAGTGAAGGCGAGCAGTACTTC	CASSAGVGSEGEQYF
TRBV28	.	TRBJ1-4	.	TGTGCCAGCAGCACCGGGGTGGTCATGGATGAAAAACTGTTTTTT	CASSTGVVMDEKLFF
TRBV6-1	.	TRBJ1-5	few	TGTGCCAGCAGTGAAGCTCGCGGAGGAAGCAATCAGCCCCAGCATTTT	CASSEARGGSNQPQHF
TRBV5-1	.	TRBJ2-3	.	TGCGCCAGCAGCGCGGGGCTAGCGAGCACAGATACGCAGTATTTT	CASSAGLASTDTQYF
TRBV19	TRBD2	TRBJ2-1	.	TGTGCCAGTAGGAGTATAGCGGGAGTTGGGGACAATGAGCAGTTCTTC	CASRSIAGVGDNEQFF
TRBV11-3	.	TRBJ2-7	.	TGTGCCAGCAGCCCGGGACTCGACTACGAGCAGTACTTC	CASSPGLDYEQYF
TRBV10-3	TRBD1	TRBJ2-7	once	TGTGCCATCAGTGGACAGGGATTCGAGCAGTACTTC	CAISGQGFEQYF